This T cell receptor (beta chain) stems from a study of OX40 agonist ivuxolimab in advanced cancers. The overall study: The dose-escalation cohort was approximately 84% male, with a mean age of approximately 61 years, ranging about 23 to 90.

Germline-derived CDR1 and CDR2 are MNHEY and SVGAGI. V was trimmed by 0 bases and J by 4 bases, leaving 10 bases between them. The CDR3 is 15 residues long. The table came from immunoSEQ multiplex PCR; TCRdb's copy has only in-frame clones and leaves some out. The table shows under 150,000 clones, with 90% occurring only once. Comments on this clone: Its matching antigen is unknown.

Study-wide results and limits: Also present in some nonresponders was a low level of normalized T-cell clonal expansion.

The sequencing used CD4+ or CD8+ T cells sorted from blood, collected in a trial of the OX40 agonist ivuxolimab. The chain couples TRBV6-5 to TRBJ1-3; D is perhaps TRBD1 (5 bases). The source of this sequence is an adult with an advanced solid tumor such as melanoma, head and neck, liver or kidney cancer. As DNA, the CDR3 is TGTGCCAGCAGTTACTCGGGGGATTCAGGAAACACCATATATTTT. Translated: CASSYSGDSGNTIYF.